This is a list of T cell receptor beta chains from one sample in a study of cytomegalovirus exposure and HLA in healthy donors. Produced via immunoSEQ multiplex PCR; TCRdb's table is partial and in-frame only. The data show tens of thousands of clones, around 92% seen once. Sequenced: PBMCs. The receptor set was obtained from a man aged 18 to 30 in good health and CMV-seronegative. CDR3s include the opening cysteine and the closing phenylalanine or tryptophan. The D gene is left open where the match is weak. A row's size may be missing; if present it is once, few, many or a size class.

j_call	v_call	d_call	cdr3_length	clone_size	cdr3_nt	cdr3_aa
TRBJ1-2	TRBV6-4	-	13	-	TGTGCCAGCAGTGAGTCGGGGGGGAGAGGCTACACCTTC	CASSESGGRGYTF
TRBJ2-3	TRBV4-2	-	15	-	TGTGCCAGCAGCCAAGGGGCGGGGAACACAGATACGCAGTATTTT	CASSQGAGNTDTQYF
TRBJ2-7	TRBV5-1	TRBD1	14	-	TGCGCCAGCAGCCTGGGGACAGGGGCTCACGAGCAGTACTTC	CASSLGTGAHEQYF
TRBJ2-2	TRBV10-3	TRBD2	15	-	TGTGCCATCAACGGAGCGGGGAAGGGTACCGGGGAGCTGTTTTTT	CAINGAGKGTGELFF
TRBJ2-5	TRBV7-2	TRBD1	14	-	TGTGCCAGCAGCCCGGGACAGCGCCAAGAGACCCAGTACTTC	CASSPGQRQETQYF
TRBJ1-1	TRBV12-5	-	11	-	TGTGCTAGTGGTCCCGACACTGAAGCTTTCTTT	CASGPDTEAFF
TRBJ2-2	TRBV19	-	15	-	TGTGCCAGTAGTATCAGCGGGCCGAACACCGGGGAGCTGTTTTTT	CASSISGPNTGELFF
TRBJ1-1	TRBV28	TRBD1	13	-	TGTGCCAGCAGTCAGGGGGAAGTCACTGAAGCTTTCTTT	CASSQGEVTEAFF
TRBJ1-5	TRBV2	TRBD1	17	-	TGTGCCAGCAGTGGTTCGACAGGGGGCGCGGGAGGTCAGCCCCAGCATTTT	CASSGSTGGAGGQPQHF
TRBJ1-2	TRBV6-1	-	15	-	TGTGCCAGCAGTGAGAGGCTTGGCAGGGGTAGTGGCTACACCTTC	CASSERLGRGSGYTF
TRBJ2-7	TRBV6-1	-	13	-	TGTGCCAGCAGTGAAGGAGGGTCCTACGAGCAGTACTTC	CASSEGGSYEQYF
TRBJ1-2	TRBV28	TRBD1	17	-	TGTGCCAGCAGTTCCCCCGCCGGGACAGGCCCTAACTATGGCTACACCTTC	CASSSPAGTGPNYGYTF
TRBJ1-1	TRBV29-1	-	12	-	TGCAGCGTTGACAGGGGAAACACTGAAGCTTTCTTT	CSVDRGNTEAFF
TRBJ1-5	TRBV19	TRBD1	17	-	TGTGCCAGTAGTATAGCCGGGACAGGGGCAAGGAATCAGCCCCAGCATTTT	CASSIAGTGARNQPQHF
TRBJ1-4	TRBV18	-	14	-	TGTGCCAGCTCACCACGAAGGGAGGGGGAAAAACTGTTTTTT	CASSPRREGEKLFF
TRBJ1-2	TRBV7-9	-	14	-	TGTGCCAGCAGCTTAGTGGTACAGGGTGGCGGCTACACCTTC	CASSLVVQGGGYTF
TRBJ2-7	TRBV18	TRBD1	16	-	TGTGCCAGCTCACAGCCGACCGGGACAGGGTTCTACGAGCAGTACTTC	CASSQPTGTGFYEQYF
TRBJ2-3	TRBV6-5	-	16	-	TGTGCCAGCAGTTACTCGGGGGCAGGGCTAACAGATACGCAGTATTTT	CASSYSGAGLTDTQYF
TRBJ1-6	TRBV12-5	-	17	once	TGTGCTAGTGGTTTGTCGGTTTTTGACACAAGAGATTCACCCCTCCACTTT	CASGLSVFDTRDSPLHF
TRBJ2-3	TRBV19	-	15	-	TGTGCCAGTAGTCCGTCTCGGGGGGCTGGAGATACGCAGTATTTT	CASSPSRGAGDTQYF
TRBJ2-1	TRBV9	TRBD2	14	-	TGTGCCAGCAGCCTTAGCGGGAGGGACAATGAGCAGTTCTTC	CASSLSGRDNEQFF
TRBJ1-4	TRBV30	TRBD1	16	-	TGTGCCTGGAGAGGTCAGGGGGCTGCAACTAATGAAAAACTGTTTTTT	CAWRGQGAATNEKLFF
TRBJ2-7	TRBV7-9	TRBD1	14	-	TGTGCCACCGGGGACAGGGACGGGACCTACGAGCAGTACTTC	CATGDRDGTYEQYF
TRBJ2-7	TRBV5-4	TRBD1	15	-	TGTGCCAGCAGCGCCTGGACAGGGTCTACCTACGAGCAGTACTTC	CASSAWTGSTYEQYF
TRBJ1-1	TRBV13	-	14	-	TGTGCCAGCAGCTTAGGAGGGGGGGTCACTGAAGCTTTCTTT	CASSLGGGVTEAFF
TRBJ1-2	TRBV29-1	-	12	-	TGCAGCGTTGACAGGGATAGGATCGGCTACACCTTC	CSVDRDRIGYTF
TRBJ2-7	TRBV6-5	-	13	-	TGTGCCAGCAGTTTTACAGAGTCCTACGAGCAGTACTTC	CASSFTESYEQYF
TRBJ2-1	TRBV10-3	TRBD2	17	once	TGTGCCATCAGTGAAACTCGGGCTAGCGGGGGTTCCAATGAGCAGTTCTTC	CAISETRASGGSNEQFF
TRBJ1-1	TRBV13	TRBD1	15	-	TGTGCCAGCAGACTCCGGGGACAGATGAACACTGAAGCTTTCTTT	CASRLRGQMNTEAFF